The next 10 T cell receptor beta chains were all read from a single sample in a study of regulatory T cells in long-lasting Graves disease. Building of the TCR beta libraries involved iRepertoire HTBI primers and Arm-PCR of CDR3 regions. TCRdb fed the multiplex PCR reads into MiXCR, producing one record per CDR3 protein. In the table there are 300,000 to 350,000 distinct CDR3 sequences, around a fifth of which are singletons. The time point here: persistent/refractory GD, antithyroid drugs over 5 years with positive TRAb. There was RNA extracted from PBMCs, and the TCR library was made from it. The sequencing used peripheral blood mononuclear cells (PBMCs), collected when the disease was refractory, from a patient treated with antithyroid drugs. These receptors originate from a female donor with Graves disease.

DNA of the CDR3: TGTGCCAGCAGTTACTCGGGGGCCCGGGGCAATCAGCCCCAGCATTTT. The encoded protein is CASSYSGARGNQPQHF. The V gene is TRBV6-6, the J gene TRBJ1-5, with D perhaps matching TRBD1 (6 bases). Germline CDR1 reads MNHNY; CDR2 reads SVGAGI (reference sequence). The V end lost 0 bases, the J end lost 2 bases, and 11 bases lay between the germline ends. The CDR3 sequence is 16 residues long.

The CDR3, as DNA: TGTGCCAGCAGCGTAGGAAGACAGGGGGCACTGGAGACCCAGTACTTC. It codes for CASSVGRQGALETQYF. The genes are TRBV9 and TRBJ2-5, with 10 positions matching TRBD1. Germline V gene sequence: CDR1 SGDLS, CDR2 YYNGEE. The CDR3 spans 16 residues. J gave up 5 bases and V 0 bases, and 7 bases lay outside the gene matches.

About this clonotype: This may be a read error, as it is one base from a much larger clone. The CDR3 loop reads CASSLVRATEKLFF. In DNA, the CDR3 is TGTGCCAGCAGCTTAGTCCGGGCGACGGAAAAACTGTTTTTT. The chain has TRBV7-2 and TRBJ1-4, with D hard to call. CDR1 and CDR2 from the germline V gene are SGHTA and FQGNSA. With 1 base removed from V and 8 bases from J, the gap between germline ends came to 11 bases. This CDR3 region has 14 residues.

The chain joins TRBV12-3 or TRBV12-4 to TRBJ1-5; D gene uncertain. Trimming removed 7 bases at V and 3 bases at J, with 16 bases between. The CDR3 has 15 amino acids. The CDR3 loop is CASNAMIGDNQPQHF. CDR3 bases: TGTGCCAGCAATGCCATGATCGGGGACAATCAGCCCCAGCATTTT.

The rearrangement joins TRBV20-1 to TRBJ2-3; D unclear. V was clipped by 0 bases and J by 0 bases, with 4 bases between them. CDR1 and CDR2 from the germline V gene are DFQATT and SNEGSKA (reference sequence). CDR3 length: 13 residues. The DNA of the CDR3 is TGCAGTGCTAGAGAGACTAGCACAGATACGCAGTATTTT. Translating gives CSARETSTDTQYF.

This clonotype was found a few times. The chain recombines TRBV20-1 with TRBJ1-2, with 7 positions matching TRBD1. CDR3 length equals 16 residues. Per germline, CDR1 DFQATT and CDR2 SNEGSKA (reference sequence). J lost 1 base, V lost 5 bases, and 13 bases had no gene match. This chain's CDR3 is CSAVQPTGTVNYGYTF. CDR3 coding DNA: TGCAGTGCTGTCCAACCTACCGGGACAGTTAACTATGGCTACACCTTC.

On this clonotype itself: A much larger clone lies one base from this, so it may be a read error. The rearrangement joins TRBV27 to TRBJ1-5; D is ambiguous. Trimming removed 8 bases from V and 7 bases from J, with 21 bases in between. CDR3 length: 15 residues. The V gene's germline CDR1 is MNHEY and CDR2 SMNVEV (reference sequence). In DNA, the CDR3 is TGTGCCAGCCCTTCAGCGGGCGAAGGGCGACAGCCCCAGCATTTT. This gives the protein CASPSAGEGRQPQHF.

This clonotype appeared many times. The V gene is TRBV28, the J gene TRBJ2-5; no definite D call. The CDR3 length is 14 residues. The germline CDR1 and CDR2 sequences are MDHEN and SYDVKM. Trimming shortened V by 4 bases and J by 4 bases, and 13 bases separated the two germline ends. As DNA, the CDR3 is TGTGCCAGCAGTTCCCCAGGATCGGGAGAGACCCAGTACTTC. It encodes CASSSPGSGETQYF. The variable domain in full, completed from reference TRBV28 and TRBJ2-5, reads DVKVTQSSRYLVKRTGEKVFLECVQDMDHENMFWYRQDPGLGLRLIYFSYDVKMKEKGDIPEGYSVSREKKERFSLILESASTNQTSMYLCASSSPGSGETQYFGPGTRLLVL.

This clonotype was seen only a few times. A single base separates this from a much larger clone, so it may be a read error. The chain employs TRBV9 and TRBJ2-2; D is uncertain. Germline-derived CDR1 and CDR2 are SGDLS and YYNGEE. This CDR3 contains 11 residues. V was pared by 3 bases and J by 6 bases, with 3 bases between. The CDR3 coding sequence is TGTGCCAGCAGCGGGGCCGGGGAGCTGTTTTTT. Its protein product is CASSGAGELFF.

The chain employs TRBV19 and TRBJ1-5; D unclear. V was pared by 0 bases and J by 7 bases, with 13 bases between. Germline V gives CDR1 LNHDA, CDR2 SQIVND (reference sequence). This CDR3 is built from 15 residues. Here the CDR3 DNA reads TGTGCCAGTAGTATAGAGCCGGGGTTCGGCCAGCCCCAGCATTTT. Amino acids: CASSIEPGFGQPQHF.